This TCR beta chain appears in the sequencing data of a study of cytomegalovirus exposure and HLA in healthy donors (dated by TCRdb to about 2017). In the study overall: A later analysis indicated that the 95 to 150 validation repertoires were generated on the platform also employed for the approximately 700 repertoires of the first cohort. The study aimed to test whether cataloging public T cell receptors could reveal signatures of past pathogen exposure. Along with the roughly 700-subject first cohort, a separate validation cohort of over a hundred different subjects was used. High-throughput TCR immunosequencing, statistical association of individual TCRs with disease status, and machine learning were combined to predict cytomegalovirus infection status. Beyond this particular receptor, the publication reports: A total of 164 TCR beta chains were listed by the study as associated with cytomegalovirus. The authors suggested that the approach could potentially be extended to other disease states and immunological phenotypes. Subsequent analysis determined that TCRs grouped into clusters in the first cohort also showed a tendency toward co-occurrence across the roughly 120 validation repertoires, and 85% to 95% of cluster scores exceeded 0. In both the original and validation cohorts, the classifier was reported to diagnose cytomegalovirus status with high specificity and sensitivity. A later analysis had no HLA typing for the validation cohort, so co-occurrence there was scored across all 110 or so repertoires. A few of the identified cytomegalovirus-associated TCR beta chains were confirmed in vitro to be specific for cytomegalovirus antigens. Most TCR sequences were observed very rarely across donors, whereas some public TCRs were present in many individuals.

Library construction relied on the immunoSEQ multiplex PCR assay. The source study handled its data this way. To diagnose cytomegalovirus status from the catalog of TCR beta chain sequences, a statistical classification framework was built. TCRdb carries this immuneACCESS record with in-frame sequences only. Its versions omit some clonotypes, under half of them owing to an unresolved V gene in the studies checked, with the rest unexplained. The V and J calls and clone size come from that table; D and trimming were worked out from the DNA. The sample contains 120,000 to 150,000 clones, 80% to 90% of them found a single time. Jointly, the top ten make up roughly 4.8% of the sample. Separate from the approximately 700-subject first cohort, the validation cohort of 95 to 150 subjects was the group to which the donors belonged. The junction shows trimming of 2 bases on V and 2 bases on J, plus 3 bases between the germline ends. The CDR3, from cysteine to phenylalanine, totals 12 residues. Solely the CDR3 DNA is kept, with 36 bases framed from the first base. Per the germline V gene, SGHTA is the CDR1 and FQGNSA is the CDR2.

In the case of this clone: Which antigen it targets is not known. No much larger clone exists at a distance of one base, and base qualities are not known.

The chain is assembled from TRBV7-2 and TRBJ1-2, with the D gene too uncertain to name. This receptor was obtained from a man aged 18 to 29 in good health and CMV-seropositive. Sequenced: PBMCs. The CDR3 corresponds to CASSLTNYGYTF. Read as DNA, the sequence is TGTGCCAGCAGCTTAACAAACTATGGCTACACCTTC.